This TCR beta chain was sequenced in a study of T cells in Graves' hyperthyroidism and ophthalmopathy. This clonotype appeared many times. TCR beta CDR3 sequences were amplified from RNA transcripts. In the first-round RT-PCR of the TCR CDR3, the HTBI primer set was used. TCRdb processed the multiplex PCR reads anew with MiXCR; each CDR3 protein has one entry. This table has some 440,000 distinct CDR3 sequences, around 14% appearing once. Deletions cut 5 bases from V and 0 bases from J, with 12 bases between. Germline values: CDR1 SGHAT, CDR2 FQNNGV. The CDR3 is 15 residues long. The chain combines TRBV11-2 with TRBJ2-3; maybe TRBD2 (6 bases). This TCR came from a woman under 30 with Graves' hyperthyroidism. The sequenced sample consisted of blood. The CDR3 DNA follows: TGTGCCAGCAGCAAAACCGGGACTAGCACAGATACGCAGTATTTT. Encoded protein: CASSKTGTSTDTQYF.